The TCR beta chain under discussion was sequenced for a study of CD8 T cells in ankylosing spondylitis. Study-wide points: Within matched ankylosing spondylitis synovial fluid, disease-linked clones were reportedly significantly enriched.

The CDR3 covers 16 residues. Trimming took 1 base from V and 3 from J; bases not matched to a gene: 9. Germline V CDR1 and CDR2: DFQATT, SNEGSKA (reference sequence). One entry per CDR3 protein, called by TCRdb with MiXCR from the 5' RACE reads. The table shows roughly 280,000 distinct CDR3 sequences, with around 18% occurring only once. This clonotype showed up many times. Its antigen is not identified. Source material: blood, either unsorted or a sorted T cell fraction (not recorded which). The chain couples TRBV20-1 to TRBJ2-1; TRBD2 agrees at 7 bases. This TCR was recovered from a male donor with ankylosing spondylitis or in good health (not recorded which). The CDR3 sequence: CSARVLAGAVYNEQFF. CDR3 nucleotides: TGCAGTGCTAGAGTATTGGCGGGAGCCGTCTACAATGAGCAGTTCTTC.